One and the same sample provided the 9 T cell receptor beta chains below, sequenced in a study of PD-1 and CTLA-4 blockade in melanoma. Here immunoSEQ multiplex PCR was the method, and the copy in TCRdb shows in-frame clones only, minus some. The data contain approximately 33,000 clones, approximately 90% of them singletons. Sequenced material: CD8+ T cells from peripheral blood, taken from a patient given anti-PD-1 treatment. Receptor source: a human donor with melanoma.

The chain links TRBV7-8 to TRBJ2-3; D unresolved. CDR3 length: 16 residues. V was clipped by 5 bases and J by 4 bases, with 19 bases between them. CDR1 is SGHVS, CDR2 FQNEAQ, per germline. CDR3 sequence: CASSRDPSGLSDTQYF. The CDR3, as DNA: TGTGCCAGCAGCCGAGATCCCTCCGGGTTGTCAGATACGCAGTATTTT.

The CDR3 DNA reads as TGTGCCAGCAGGCGGGAGGCGGCAGATACGCAGTATTTT. It is translated as CASRREAADTQYF. The V and J genes are TRBV6-5 and TRBJ2-3, with 8 bases aligning to TRBD2. With 6 bases clipped from V and 4 bases from J, the junction kept 3 bases outside the gene matches. From germline, CDR1 is MNHEY and CDR2 SVGAGI. CDR3 size: 13 residues.

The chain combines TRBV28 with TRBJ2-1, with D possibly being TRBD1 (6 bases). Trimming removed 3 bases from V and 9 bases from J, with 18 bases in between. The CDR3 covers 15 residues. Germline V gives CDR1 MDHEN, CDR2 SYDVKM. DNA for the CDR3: TGTGCCAGCAGTTTCTCGGACAGCGGAGAGAGTGAGCAGTTCTTC. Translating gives CASSFSDSGESEQFF.

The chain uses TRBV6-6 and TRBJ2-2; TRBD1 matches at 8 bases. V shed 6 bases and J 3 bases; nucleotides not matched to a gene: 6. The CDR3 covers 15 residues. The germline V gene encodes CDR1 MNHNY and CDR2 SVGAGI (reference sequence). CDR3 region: CASSSGGVDTGELFF. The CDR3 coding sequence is TGTGCCAGCAGCTCAGGGGGCGTCGACACCGGGGAGCTGTTTTTT.

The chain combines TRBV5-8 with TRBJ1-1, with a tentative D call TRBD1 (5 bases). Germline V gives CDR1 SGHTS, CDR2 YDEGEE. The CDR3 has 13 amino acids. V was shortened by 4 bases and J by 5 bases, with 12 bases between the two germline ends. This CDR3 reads CASSLGGVTEAFF. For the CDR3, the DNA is TGTGCCAGCAGCCTGGGAGGGGTTACTGAAGCTTTCTTT.

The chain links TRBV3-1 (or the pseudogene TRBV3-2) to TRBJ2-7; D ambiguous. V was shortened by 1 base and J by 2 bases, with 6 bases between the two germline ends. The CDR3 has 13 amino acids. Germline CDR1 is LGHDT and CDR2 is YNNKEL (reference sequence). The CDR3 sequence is CASSQAGTYEQYF. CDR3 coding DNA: TGTGCCAGCAGCCAAGCTGGCACCTACGAGCAGTACTTC.

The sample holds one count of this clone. In DNA, the CDR3 is TGTGCCAGCAGTTTGAATCAGTGGACTAGCGGGGGGTTCGCAGATACGCAGTATTTT. Protein product: CASSLNQWTSGGFADTQYF. The chain employs TRBV28 and TRBJ2-3; 14 nucleotides align to TRBD2. Trimming at V came to 3 bases and at J to 4 bases, leaving 12 bases not matched to a gene. CDR3 length: 19 residues. Per germline, CDR1 MDHEN and CDR2 SYDVKM. The full variable domain, completed using reference TRBV28 and TRBJ2-3, is DVKVTQSSRYLVKRTGEKVFLECVQDMDHENMFWYRQDPGLGLRLIYFSYDVKMKEKGDIPEGYSVSREKKERFSLILESASTNQTSMYLCASSLNQWTSGGFADTQYFGPGTRLTVL.

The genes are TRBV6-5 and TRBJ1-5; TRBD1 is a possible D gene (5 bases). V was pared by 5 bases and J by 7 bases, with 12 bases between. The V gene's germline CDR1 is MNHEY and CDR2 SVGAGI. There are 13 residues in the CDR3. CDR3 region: CASSTGGGQPQHF. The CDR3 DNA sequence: TGTGCCAGCAGTACAGGAGGCGGACAGCCCCAGCATTTT.

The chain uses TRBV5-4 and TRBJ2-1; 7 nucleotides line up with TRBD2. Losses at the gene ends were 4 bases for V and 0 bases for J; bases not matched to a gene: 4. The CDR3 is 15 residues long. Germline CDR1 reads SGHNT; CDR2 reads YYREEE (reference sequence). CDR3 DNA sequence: TGTGCCAGCAGCCGGGGGGTCCCCTCCTACAATGAGCAGTTCTTC. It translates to CASSRGVPSYNEQFF.